This entry features one T cell receptor beta chain sequence. The CDR3 consists of 14 residues. The trim removed 6 bases at V and 5 bases at J, leaving 5 bases unmatched. Germline-derived CDR1 and CDR2 are MNHEY and SVGAGI. The data originate from a study of control samples from healthy donors and cancer patients. Sequencing was performed with immunoSEQ multiplex PCR; in TCRdb, only in-frame clones are kept and a portion is missing. The repertoire holds under 75,000 clones, with 70% to 90% as singletons. J is TRBJ2-5 and V is TRBV6-5; TRBD2 matches at 11 bases. The specimen was blood. The source is a man aged 35 to 55 in good health. Here the CDR3 reads CASRTSGGGETQYF. CDR3 DNA: TGTGCCAGCAGAACTAGCGGGGGAGGGGAGACCCAGTACTTC.